This T cell receptor (beta chain) was found in a study of identical twins. General observations from the study: Fewer insertions characterized abundant cord blood beta clonotypes, whereas memory repertoires showed none.

This CDR3 has 15 amino acids. V trimming: 3 bases; J trimming: 3 bases; junction bases outside the gene matches: 9. CDR1 is DFQATT and CDR2 is SNEGSKA in the germline V gene (reference sequence). To note about this clonotype: Its antigen is not known.

One entry per CDR3 protein results from TCRdb running MiXCR on the 5' RACE reads. The table lists 200,000 or so distinct CDR3 sequences, less than 8% of them singletons. All donors were healthy Caucasians. These data are also associated with another study on yellow fever vaccine responses in identical twins.

What was sequenced was memory (CD45RO+) T cells sorted from blood. J is TRBJ2-7 and V is TRBV20-1; the match to TRBD1 covers 9 bases. This clonotype originated in a woman between 18 and 29 years old in good health. The CDR3 DNA sequence: TGCAGTGCTAGCAGGGCCGGACAGGGGAGCTACGAGCAGTACTTC. It specifies CSASRAGQGSYEQYF.